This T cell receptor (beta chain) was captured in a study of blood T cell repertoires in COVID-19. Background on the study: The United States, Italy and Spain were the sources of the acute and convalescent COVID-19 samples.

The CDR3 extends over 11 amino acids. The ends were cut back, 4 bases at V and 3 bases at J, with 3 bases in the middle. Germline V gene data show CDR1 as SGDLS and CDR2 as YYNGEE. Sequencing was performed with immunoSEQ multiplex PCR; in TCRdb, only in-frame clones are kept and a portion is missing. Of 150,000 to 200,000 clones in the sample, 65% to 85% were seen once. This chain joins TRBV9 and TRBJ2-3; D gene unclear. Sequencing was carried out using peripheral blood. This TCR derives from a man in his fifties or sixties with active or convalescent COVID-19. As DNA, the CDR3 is TGTGCCAGCAGCCGGACAGATACGCAGTATTTT. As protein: CASSRTDTQYF.